This is a list of T cell receptor beta chains from one sample in a study of neoadjuvant anti-PD-1 for oral cavity cancer. Clones were read by immunoSEQ multiplex PCR, and TCRdb kept only the in-frame ones, dropping some. This table has about 14,000 clones, 60% to 75% appearing once. The sample was PBMCs, taken after nivolumab (anti-PD-1) treatment. These receptors were taken from a person aged 35 to 85 with oral cavity squamous cell carcinoma. Both conserved end residues are part of each CDR3. A D gene is named only where the DNA matches it firmly. Where a row states a size, it is once, few, many or the class of an expanded clone; other rows omit it.

j_call d_call v_call clone_size cdr3_aa cdr3_nt
TRBJ1-5 - TRBV2 - CASSPLDSNQPQHF TGTGCCAGCAGCCCTCTAGATAGCAATCAGCCCCAGCATTTT
TRBJ2-4 - TRBV4-2 - CASSQDGNRAKNIQYF TGTGCCAGCAGCCAAGATGGTAACAGGGCGAAAAACATTCAGTACTTC
TRBJ1-2 - TRBV28 - CASRVAAGGAGGYTF TGTGCCAGCAGGGTGGCGGCGGGGGGCGCAGGTGGCTACACCTTC
TRBJ2-3 TRBD2 TRBV5-1 - CASSLMPSGTSTDTQYF TGCGCCAGCAGCCTTATGCCAAGCGGGACTAGCACAGATACGCAGTATTTT
TRBJ2-2 - TRBV30 - CAWRLNTGELFF TGTGCCTGGAGACTTAACACCGGGGAGCTGTTTTTT
TRBJ2-5 - TRBV7-9 - CASSLPRGRETQYF TGTGCCAGCAGCTTACCCAGGGGTAGAGAGACCCAGTACTTC
TRBJ2-7 TRBD2 TRBV19 - CASSMDPAGGREQYF TGTGCCAGTAGTATGGACCCAGCGGGGGGGCGAGAGCAGTACTTC
TRBJ2-7 TRBD1 TRBV5-4 - CASRGQGLYEQYF TGTGCCAGTCGGGGACAGGGACTCTACGAGCAGTACTTC
TRBJ1-3 TRBD1 TRBV5-1 - CASSLTGEGRNTIYF TGCGCCAGCAGCTTGACAGGGGAAGGAAGAAACACCATATATTTT
TRBJ2-7 TRBD2 TRBV30 - CAWSGLAAYEQYF TGTGCCTGGAGTGGACTAGCAGCCTACGAGCAGTACTTC
TRBJ2-5 - TRBV15 - CATSNTGTLIQETQYF TGTGCCACCAGCAATACCGGGACGCTTATTCAAGAGACCCAGTACTTC
TRBJ1-5 - TRBV30 - CAWSVGGGSNQPQHF TGTGCCTGGAGTGTCGGGGGAGGTAGCAATCAGCCCCAGCATTTT
TRBJ2-7 - TRBV7-9 once CASSSLAMSYEQYF TGTGCCAGCAGCTCCCTCGCGATGTCGTACGAGCAGTACTTC
TRBJ1-2 TRBD1 TRBV27 - CASRRQGAGYGYTF TGTGCCAGCAGGAGACAGGGGGCAGGGTATGGCTACACCTTC
TRBJ2-5 - TRBV19 - CASSMGREETQYF TGTGCCAGTAGTATGGGAAGAGAAGAGACCCAGTACTTC
TRBJ2-3 TRBD2 TRBV27 - CASSLAGGTDTQYF TGTGCCAGCAGTTTGGCGGGAGGGACAGATACGCAGTATTTT
TRBJ1-4 - TRBV21-1 - CASSWMTGRTEKLFF TGTGCCAGCAGCTGGATGACAGGGCGGACTGAAAAACTGTTTTTT
TRBJ1-2 TRBD1 TRBV2 few CASEKLAGQGVWNYGYTF TGTGCCAGCGAGAAACTCGCGGGACAGGGGGTTTGGAACTATGGCTACACCTTC
TRBJ2-2 TRBD1 TRBV5-5 - CASSDRTGTTGYTGELFF TGTGCCAGCAGCGACAGGACAGGGACAACGGGTTACACCGGGGAGCTGTTTTTT
TRBJ1-2 - TRBV27 - CASSNDRRLYGYTF TGTGCCAGCAGTAATGATCGGCGACTCTATGGCTACACCTTC
TRBJ2-2 - TRBV7-3 few CASSFTVDTGELFF TGTGCCAGCAGCTTCACAGTTGACACCGGGGAGCTGTTTTTT
TRBJ1-4 TRBD1 TRBV5-1 - CASSPGQQNEKLFF TGCGCCAGCAGCCCGGGACAGCAGAATGAAAAACTGTTTTTT
TRBJ2-5 TRBD1 TRBV5-1 - CASSLAGTEGETQYF TGCGCCAGCAGCTTGGCTGGGACAGAGGGAGAGACCCAGTACTTC
TRBJ2-5 - TRBV5-1 - CASSLAQETQYF TGCGCCAGCAGCTTGGCACAAGAGACCCAGTACTTC
TRBJ1-1 TRBD1 TRBV2 - CAILSRDRGTEAFF TGTGCCATTTTGTCCCGGGACAGGGGGACTGAAGCTTTCTTT
TRBJ1-5 - TRBV7-9 - CAIQGDSNQPQHF TGTGCCATCCAGGGAGATAGCAATCAGCCCCAGCATTTT
TRBJ2-3 TRBD1 TRBV11-3 - CASSLRDRGNTSTDTQYF TGTGCCAGCAGCTTACGGGACAGGGGAAATACTAGCACAGATACGCAGTATTTT
TRBJ1-1 - TRBV14 few CASSQVPGRMNTEAFF TGTGCCAGCAGCCAAGTCCCAGGGAGGATGAACACTGAAGCTTTCTTT
TRBJ1-1 - TRBV6-4 - CASSVSLNTEAFF TGTGCCAGCAGTGTTAGTCTGAACACTGAAGCTTTCTTT
TRBJ1-2 TRBD1 TRBV4-1 few CASSHDGPQGAYGYTF TGCGCCAGCAGCCACGATGGACCACAGGGGGCCTATGGCTACACCTTC
TRBJ1-2 - TRBV9 - CASSGGVDGYTF TGTGCCAGCAGCGGAGGAGTAGATGGCTACACCTTC
TRBJ1-2 - TRBV10-3 - CAISEWKGNYGYTF TGTGCCATCAGTGAATGGAAGGGAAACTATGGCTACACCTTC
TRBJ2-5 - TRBV13 - CASRSGVLLQETQYF TGTGCCAGCAGGTCAGGGGTCCTCCTCCAAGAGACCCAGTACTTC
TRBJ2-3 - TRBV7-7 - CASSPRDGTDTQYF TGTGCCAGCAGCCCCCGAGACGGCACAGATACGCAGTATTTT
TRBJ2-2 - TRBV9 - CASSVDKANLFTGELFF TGTGCCAGCAGCGTAGATAAGGCAAACCTCTTCACCGGGGAGCTGTTTTTT
TRBJ2-7 - TRBV7-9 - CASSLSGTYEQYF TGTGCCAGCAGCTTGTCCGGAACCTACGAGCAGTACTTC
TRBJ1-1 - TRBV4-1 - CASSQSGAITEAFF TGCGCCAGCAGTCAGTCGGGGGCTATCACTGAAGCTTTCTTT
TRBJ1-5 - TRBV9 - CASSVDGQRNQPQHF TGTGCCAGCAGCGTAGATGGCCAGCGCAATCAGCCCCAGCATTTT
TRBJ1-1 - TRBV30 - CAWSGGTGRIAEAFF TGTGCCTGGAGTGGAGGAACAGGGAGGATAGCTGAAGCTTTCTTT
TRBJ2-1 - TRBV19 - CASRGGGNEQFF TGTGCCAGTAGAGGGGGAGGGAATGAGCAGTTCTTC
TRBJ2-7 - TRBV19 - CASSVEGFSSYEQYF TGTGCCAGTAGCGTGGAGGGTTTTAGCTCCTACGAGCAGTACTTC
TRBJ2-1 - TRBV4-2 once CASSQERAGLNGDEQFF TGTGCCAGCAGCCAAGAGCGGGCGGGCCTCAACGGGGATGAGCAGTTCTTC
TRBJ1-2 - TRBV5-1 - CASSLDPGTGYGYTF TGCGCCAGCAGCTTGGATCCGGGGACGGGCTATGGCTACACCTTC